This entry lists 31 T cell receptor beta chains sequenced from one sample in a study of T cells in localized non-small cell lung cancer. Data came from immunoSEQ multiplex PCR; TCRdb stores just in-frame clones and leaves some out. The table has around 28,000 clones, 70% to 90% seen once. The material was peripheral blood, obtained before any cancer treatment. These receptors came from a female donor over 55 with stage I lung adenocarcinoma.

This clone occurred a few times. The chain has TRBV7-8 and TRBJ2-7, with 9 bases fitting TRBD1. The V and J ends lost 3 bases and 3 bases, in that order; junction bases with no gene match: 3. Germline V gives CDR1 SGHVS, CDR2 FQNEAQ. This CDR3 has 14 amino acids. The CDR3 DNA reads TGTGCCAGCAGCTTGGGACAGGGAGGCTACGAGCAGTACTTC. Translation gives CASSLGQGGYEQYF. Looking up the rest from reference TRBV7-8 and TRBJ2-7 gives the full variable domain: GAGVSQSPRYKVAKRGQDVALRCDPISGHVSLFWYQQALGQGPEFLTYFQNEAQLDKSGLPSDRFFAERPEGSVSTLKIQRTQQEDSAVYLCASSLGQGGYEQYFGPGTRLTVT.

The table lists this clone with a count of one. The CDR3, as DNA: TGTGCCAGTAGTATCTCAAGGGGGCGCGGGAATCAGCCCCAGCATTTT. Translating it yields CASSISRGRGNQPQHF. The chain has TRBV19 and TRBJ1-5; 7 bases are a match to TRBD1. Trimming at V came to 3 bases and at J to 4 bases, leaving 9 bases not matched to a gene. This CDR3 has 16 amino acids. Per germline, CDR1 LNHDA and CDR2 SQIVND (reference sequence). The full variable domain, with the rest looked up from reference TRBV19 and TRBJ1-5, is DGGITQSPKYLFRKEGQNVTLSCEQNLNHDAMYWYRQDPGQGLRLIYYSQIVNDFQKGDIAEGYSVSREKKESFPLTVTSAQKNPTAFYLCASSISRGRGNQPQHFGDGTRLSIL.

This clone has a single count. The V gene is TRBV7-9, the J gene TRBJ2-2; TRBD2 might be the D (6 bases). Germline V gene sequence: CDR1 SEHNR, CDR2 FQNEAQ (reference sequence). This CDR3 has 15 amino acids. Trimming left V 11 bases short and J 1 base short, with 17 bases between. Here the CDR3 DNA reads TGTGCCGTCTCTAGCGTCCTCAAGAACACCGGGGAGCTGTTTTTT. Encoded protein: CAVSSVLKNTGELFF. Based on the CDR3 plus reference TRBV7-9 and TRBJ2-2, the full variable domain is DTGVSQNPRHKITKRGQNVTFRCDPISEHNRLYWYRQTLGQGPEFLTYFQNEAQLEKSRLLSDRFSAERPKGSFSTLEIQRTEQGDSAMYLCAVSSVLKNTGELFFGEGSRLTVL.

CDR3 nucleotide sequence: TGTGCCAGCAGTGCTGCTCGCGAGCAGTACTTC. Amino acids: CASSAAREQYF. The chain joins TRBV6-4 to TRBJ2-7, with D hard to call. CDR1 is MRHNA and CDR2 is SNTAGT in the germline V gene. This CDR3 is 11 amino acids long. Deletions cut 4 bases from V and 6 bases from J, with 7 bases between.

This sequence joins TRBV7-9 and TRBJ1-2; 8 nucleotides agree with TRBD1. The CDR3 runs 14 residues. Germline V gene data show CDR1 as SEHNR and CDR2 as FQNEAQ (reference sequence). V was clipped by 5 bases and J by 7 bases; unmatched bases: 9. CDR3 amino acids: CASSLRDRIGGYTF. The CDR3 DNA follows: TGTGCCAGCAGCCTCCGGGACAGGATAGGTGGCTACACCTTC.

The rearrangement links TRBV21-1 to TRBJ2-1; the table's TRBD1 call for D was not verified on the DNA. TRBV21-1 is labeled a pseudogene. The CDR3 length is 15 residues. The CDR3 spells CASSVRDRGHNEQFF. The CDR3 DNA is TGTGCCAGCAGCGTCCGGGACAGGGGCCACAATGAGCAGTTCTTC.

The CDR3 region has the DNA TGTGCCAGCAAAACTCAGGAACCTTCCTACGAGCAGTACTTC. Encoded protein: CASKTQEPSYEQYF. This chain joins TRBV14 and TRBJ2-7; D gene uncertain. V was shortened by 7 bases and J by 1 base, with 14 bases between the two germline ends. This CDR3 has 14 residues. From germline, CDR1 is SGHDN and CDR2 FVKESK.

The V gene is TRBV5-1, the J gene TRBJ2-1; possibly TRBD1 for D (7 bases). The V gene's germline CDR1 is SGHRS and CDR2 YFSETQ. The V end lost 1 base, the J end lost 6 bases, and 14 bases lay between the germline ends. The CDR3 is made up of 15 amino acids. As DNA, the CDR3 is TGCGCCAGCAGCTTGATGGCGGGGACAGTCAATGAGCAGTTCTTC. Translating it yields CASSLMAGTVNEQFF.

The sample holds a few counts of this clone. The chain links TRBV16 to TRBJ1-2; D is possibly TRBD1 (5 bases). V lost 2 bases and J lost 3, with 10 bases in between. The CDR3 runs to 14 residues. The germline V gene has CDR1 KGHSY and CDR2 FQNENV. The CDR3 DNA sequence: TGTGCCAGCAGCCAAGGGACGGGGGACTATGGCTACACCTTC. It yields the protein CASSQGTGDYGYTF.

V is TRBV7-9 and J is TRBJ1-1, with D hard to call. The germline V gene has CDR1 SEHNR and CDR2 FQNEAQ (reference sequence). The CDR3 spans 15 residues. V was shortened by 2 bases and J by 1 base, with 11 bases between the two germline ends. This CDR3 reads CASSLTFAGNTEAFF. DNA of the CDR3: TGTGCCAGCAGCTTAACCTTCGCCGGGAACACTGAAGCTTTCTTT. Supplemented by reference TRBV7-9 and TRBJ1-1, the full variable domain reads DTGVSQNPRHKITKRGQNVTFRCDPISEHNRLYWYRQTLGQGPEFLTYFQNEAQLEKSRLLSDRFSAERPKGSFSTLEIQRTEQGDSAMYLCASSLTFAGNTEAFFGQGTRLTVV.

The chain carries TRBV15 and TRBJ1-1, with a weak D call TRBD1 (6 bases). Germline-derived CDR1 and CDR2 are LNHNV and YYDKDF (reference sequence). V gave up 3 bases and J gave up 1 base, with 24 bases separating them. The CDR3 contains 19 residues. The CDR3 is CATSRLSSRGGGKNTEAFF. The CDR3 nucleotides are TGTGCCACCAGCAGGCTGTCCTCGAGAGGGGGGGGAAAGAACACTGAAGCTTTCTTT. Combining the CDR3 with reference TRBV15 and TRBJ1-1 gives the whole variable domain DAMVIQNPRYQVTQFGKPVTLSCSQTLNHNVMYWYQQKSSQAPKLLFHYYDKDFNNEADTPDNFQSRRPNTSFCFLDIRSPGLGDTAMYLCATSRLSSRGGGKNTEAFFGQGTRLTVV.

This chain connects TRBV4-2 to TRBJ2-3; possible D gene TRBD2, 5 bases. V was cut by 2 bases and J by 6 bases, with 12 bases left in between. This CDR3 comprises 14 residues. Looked up from germline, CDR1 is LGHNA and CDR2 is YNFKEQ. CDR3 amino acids: CASSQSSGMDTQYF. CDR3 coding DNA: TGTGCCAGCAGCCAATCCTCCGGGATGGATACGCAGTATTTT.

This clone was counted once. The J gene is TRBJ2-5, the V gene TRBV2; no clear D. V was clipped by 6 bases and J by 4 bases, with 9 bases between them. The CDR3 covers 12 residues. Germline CDR1 and CDR2: SNHLY and FYNNEI. The CDR3 is CASRMVTETQYF. Written as DNA, the CDR3 is TGTGCCAGCAGAATGGTGACAGAGACCCAGTACTTC.

The chain carries TRBV30 and TRBJ1-2, with no clear D. Germline V lookup: CDR1 GTSNPN, CDR2 SVGIG (reference sequence). The CDR3 totals 13 residues. V was cut by 2 bases and J by 5 bases, with 12 bases left in between. CDR3 sequence reads: CAWSIGVAYGYTF. CDR3 nucleotides: TGTGCCTGGAGTATCGGGGTGGCGTATGGCTACACCTTC.

The chain links TRBV18 to TRBJ2-5; D unresolved. This CDR3 is built from 16 residues. Trimming shortened V by 3 bases and J by 1 base, and 15 bases separated the two germline ends. Looked up from germline, CDR1 is KGHSH and CDR2 is LQKENI. The CDR3 here is CASSPLAATLQETQYF. CDR3 bases: TGTGCCAGCTCACCCCTGGCAGCGACCCTCCAAGAGACCCAGTACTTC.

V gene TRBV27 combines with J gene TRBJ2-5; no reliable D call. Trimming cost V 6 bases and J 1 base, with 15 bases left between them. The CDR3 contains 15 residues. Germline V gene lookup returns CDR1 MNHEY and CDR2 SMNVEV (reference sequence). CDR3 residues: CASRSLGWGQETQYF. The DNA for the CDR3 is TGTGCCAGCAGAAGTTTGGGATGGGGCCAAGAGACCCAGTACTTC.

This clone was seen just once. V gene TRBV10-2 combines with J gene TRBJ1-5; D not resolved. This CDR3 is 12 amino acids long. Trimming stripped 5 bases from V and 4 bases from J, with 6 bases between. From germline, CDR1 is WSHSY and CDR2 SAAADI. The CDR3 sequence: CASSRYNQPQHF. CDR3 nucleotides: TGCGCCAGCAGTAGGTATAATCAGCCCCAGCATTTT.

This chain connects TRBV29-1 to TRBJ2-1, with a possible D match to TRBD1 (6 bases). Deletions cut 6 bases from V and 3 bases from J, with 15 bases between. Germline V gene data show CDR1 as SQVTM and CDR2 as ANQGSEA. This CDR3 spans 14 amino acids. The CDR3 spells CSVIQGTFYNEQFF. The CDR3 DNA sequence: TGCAGCGTCATACAGGGTACTTTCTACAATGAGCAGTTCTTC.

The J gene is TRBJ1-5, the V gene TRBV28; D might be TRBD1 (5 bases). The ends were cut back, 10 bases at V and 3 bases at J, with 19 bases in the middle. CDR3 size: 15 residues. Germline CDR1 is MDHEN and CDR2 is SYDVKM. For the CDR3, the DNA is TGTGCCACCGTACGGGCGGAGGGGTTCAATCAGCCCCAGCATTTT. Translating gives CATVRAEGFNQPQHF.

The J gene is TRBJ1-1, the V gene TRBV21-1. TRBV21-1 corresponds to a pseudogene. This CDR3 comprises 10 residues. The CDR3 DNA follows: TGTGCCAGCACCAATTCTGAAGCTTTCTTT. It encodes CASTNSEAFF.

This chain links TRBV5-1 with TRBJ2-3, with D uncertain. With 4 bases removed from V and 0 bases from J, the gap between germline ends came to 12 bases. The germline V gene has CDR1 SGHRS and CDR2 YFSETQ. The length of the CDR3 is 15 residues. The CDR3, as DNA: TGCGCCAGCAGCCGCACCAATCCTAGCACAGATACGCAGTATTTT. Its protein product is CASSRTNPSTDTQYF. Filled out from reference TRBV5-1 and TRBJ2-3, the complete variable domain reads KAGVTQTPRYLIKTRGQQVTLSCSPISGHRSVSWYQQTPGQGLQFLFEYFSETQRNKGNFPGRFSGRQFSNSRSEMNVSTLELGDSALYLCASSRTNPSTDTQYFGPGTRLTVL.

V and J are TRBV7-3 and TRBJ2-1, with a tentative D call TRBD1 (6 bases). CDR1 and CDR2 from the germline V gene are SGHTA and FQGTGA. V gave up 2 bases and J gave up 5 bases, with 16 bases separating them. The CDR3 has 16 residues. CDR3 loop: CASSLFPRGADNEQFF. The DNA of the CDR3 is TGTGCCAGCAGCTTATTCCCCAGGGGAGCGGACAATGAGCAGTTCTTC.

The genes are TRBV28 and TRBJ2-7; possibly TRBD1 for D (5 bases). The CDR3 sequence is 16 residues long. Per the germline V gene, CDR1 is MDHEN and CDR2 is SYDVKM. The V end was cut by 2 bases, the J end by 2 bases, with 16 bases between. CDR3 residues: CASSLVGDSVTYEQYF. The CDR3 bases are TGTGCCAGCAGTTTAGTCGGAGACAGCGTCACCTACGAGCAGTACTTC.

The V call is TRBV9, the J call TRBJ2-7; 11 nucleotides agree with TRBD2. The CDR3 is made up of 18 amino acids. Losses at the gene ends were 0 bases for V and 2 bases for J; bases not matched to a gene: 10. CDR1 SGDLS and CDR2 YYNGEE come from the germline V gene. DNA of the CDR3: TGTGCCAGCAGCGTAGTGGCTAGCGGGAGGTACATAACCTACGAGCAGTACTTC. Its protein product is CASSVVASGRYITYEQYF. The whole variable domain, filled in from reference TRBV9 and TRBJ2-7, reads DSGVTQTPKHLITATGQRVTLRCSPRSGDLSVYWYQQSLDQGLQFLIQYYNGEERAKGNILERFSAQQFPDLHSELNLSSLELGDSALYFCASSVVASGRYITYEQYFGPGTRLTVT.

The chain recombines TRBV28 with TRBJ1-2; the match to TRBD1 covers 8 bases. V gave up 1 base and J gave up 8 bases; unmatched junction bases: 9. Germline CDR1 MDHEN, CDR2 SYDVKM. The CDR3 runs to 15 residues. The CDR3 here is CASSLSGTGGRGYTF. In DNA, the CDR3 is TGTGCCAGCAGTTTATCCGGAACAGGGGGGAGAGGCTACACCTTC.

V usage is TRBV19 and J usage is TRBJ2-1, with 9 bases fitting TRBD2. The V gene end was trimmed by 5 bases and the J gene end by 7 bases; junction bases not matched to a gene: 12. The CDR3 extends over 16 amino acids. CDR1 and CDR2 (germline): LNHDA, SQIVND (reference sequence). The CDR3: CASSVPIAGVDNEQFF. CDR3 in DNA: TGTGCCAGTAGTGTCCCGATAGCGGGAGTTGATAATGAGCAGTTCTTC.

DNA of the CDR3: TGTGCCAGCAGTTTTAGGGGGCAGATTGAAGCTTTCTTT. Translating gives CASSFRGQIEAFF. The genes are TRBV28 and TRBJ1-1; 7 positions match TRBD1. CDR1 is MDHEN and CDR2 is SYDVKM in the germline V gene. This CDR3 is 13 amino acids long. V shed 3 bases and J 7 bases; nucleotides not matched to a gene: 5.

The chain joins TRBV7-2 to TRBJ2-2; D possibly corresponds to TRBD2 (6 bases). This CDR3 contains 15 residues. The V and J ends lost 2 bases and 13 bases respectively, with 20 bases between them. Germline loops: CDR1 SGHTA, CDR2 FQGNSA. The CDR3, as DNA: TGTGCCAGCAGCTTAAGAGGAGGGGTAGCCGGAGGGCTGTTTTTT. It encodes CASSLRGGVAGGLFF.

V gene TRBV30 combines with J gene TRBJ2-7, with D possibly matching TRBD1 (6 bases). The CDR3 extends over 15 amino acids. V dropped 1 base and J dropped 2 bases, with 15 bases sitting between them. In germline, CDR1 is GTSNPN, CDR2 SVGIG (reference sequence). CDR3 nucleotides: TGTGCCTGGAGTGCACAGGGCGGACGGACCTACGAGCAGTACTTC. Protein: CAWSAQGGRTYEQYF.

In its sample, this clone was seen once. The chain has TRBV30 and TRBJ2-7; the D gene is possibly TRBD2 (6 bases). V dropped 0 bases and J dropped 3 bases, with 15 bases sitting between them. Germline-derived CDR1 and CDR2 are GTSNPN and SVGIG (reference sequence). The CDR3 consists of 15 residues. CDR3 coding DNA: TGTGCCTGGAGTGTCGGGGGAGGCCCTATCTACGAGCAGTACTTC. This gives the protein CAWSVGGGPIYEQYF.

This clone was seen more than once but under ten times. The chain links TRBV28 to TRBJ1-2, with D perhaps TRBD1 (5 bases). This CDR3 contains 13 residues. The V and J ends lost 2 bases and 6 bases respectively, with 10 bases between them. Germline-derived CDR1 and CDR2 are MDHEN and SYDVKM. CDR3 bases: TGTGCCAGCAGTTTAGAGGGGTCCGATGGCTACACCTTC. Its protein is CASSLEGSDGYTF.